Presented here are 23 T cell receptor beta chains from one specimen sequenced in a study of T-cell reconstitution after alpha-beta-depleted transplantation in children. During its preparation, the TCRbeta library received unique molecular identifiers. Via MiXCR, TCRdb re-called the PCR reads, giving one row per CDR3 protein. The sample contains about a million distinct CDR3 sequences, about 31% of which appear only once. Source: PBMCs, mostly from graft donor cells, taken 360 days after TCRalphabeta/CD19-depleted stem cell transplant. The origin of the receptors is a boy younger than two who had a stem cell transplant for SCID, so the T cells may come from the graft donor.

The chain combines TRBV29-1 with TRBJ2-1, with 9 bases identical to TRBD2. The V segment lost 1 base and the J segment 4 bases; nucleotides outside the gene matches: 5. CDR3 length: 15 amino acids. Germline assignment: CDR1 SQVTM and CDR2 ANQGSEA. CDR3 coding DNA: TGCAGCGTTGAAGGGGGCGCGGGGGGGTACAATGAGCAGTTCTTC. Its translation is CSVEGGAGGYNEQFF.

In this sample, this clonotype turned up a few times. This sequence joins TRBV5-1 and TRBJ1-5; no reliable D call. V lost 5 bases and J 2 bases, leaving 11 bases between the germline ends. Looked up from germline, CDR1 is SGHRS and CDR2 is YFSETQ. CDR3 size: 14 residues. The CDR3 nucleotides read TGCGCCAGCAGGGGATCGGAGGGCAATCAGCCCCAGCATTTT. Its translation is CASRGSEGNQPQHF.

This clonotype has more than one count but fewer than ten. The chain uses TRBV5-1 and TRBJ2-1; TRBD2 matches 10 bases. This CDR3 is 17 amino acids long. Germline loops: CDR1 SGHRS, CDR2 YFSETQ. J lost 8 bases, V lost 0 bases, and 11 bases had no gene match. CDR3 amino acids: CASSLVPGLAGEHEQFF. As DNA, the CDR3 is TGCGCCAGCAGCTTGGTCCCGGGGCTAGCGGGGGAGCATGAGCAGTTCTTC.

This clonotype was observed a handful of times. V gene TRBV2 combines with J gene TRBJ2-3; the match to TRBD2 covers 7 bases. The CDR3 contains 16 residues. Trimming cost V 3 bases and J 2 bases; bases outside gene matches: 8. Germline V gives CDR1 SNHLY, CDR2 FYNNEI. CDR3 residues: CASSDIQGGFTDTQYF. The CDR3 DNA sequence: TGTGCCAGCAGTGATATCCAGGGAGGGTTCACAGATACGCAGTATTTT.

As regards this clonotype: The conserved closing phenylalanine or tryptophan is absent in this CDR3, likely reflecting a read error. The V and J genes are TRBV5-1 and TRBJ2-7; weak D call: TRBD2 (6 bases). The CDR3 runs to 15 residues. Germline CDR1 SGHRS, CDR2 YFSETQ. Trimming stripped 2 bases from V and 3 bases from J, with 15 bases between. The CDR3 here is CASSFNLGLVYEQYY. CDR3 DNA sequence: TGCGCCAGCAGCTTTAACTTGGGACTTGTCTACGAGCAGTACTAC.

The chain employs TRBV20-1 and TRBJ2-7; D is unclear. CDR3 length: 13 amino acids. CDR1 is DFQATT and CDR2 is SNEGSKA in the germline V gene (reference sequence). V gave up 1 base and J gave up 3 bases, with 10 bases separating them. The CDR3 spells CSARGVGVYEQYF. The CDR3 nucleotides are TGCAGTGCTAGAGGGGTTGGGGTCTACGAGCAGTACTTC.

The sample holds a few counts of this clonotype. V gene TRBV20-1 combines with J gene TRBJ1-2, with 8 bases matching TRBD1. Trimming removed 3 bases from V and 2 bases from J; junction bases left unmatched: 8. The V gene's germline CDR1 is DFQATT and CDR2 SNEGSKA (reference sequence). CDR3 length: 15 amino acids. The CDR3 nucleotides read TGCAGTGCTAGGCAGAGGGACAGGATGAACTATGGCTACACCTTC. This gives the protein CSARQRDRMNYGYTF.

This clonotype was observed a few times. The chain links TRBV20-1 to TRBJ2-4; weak D call: TRBD2 (6 bases). In germline, CDR1 is DFQATT, CDR2 SNEGSKA (reference sequence). The CDR3 is 16 amino acids. V gave up 0 bases and J gave up 0 bases, with 12 bases separating them. CDR3 region: CSARDWASEAKNIQYF. DNA of the CDR3: TGCAGTGCTAGAGATTGGGCTAGCGAAGCCAAAAACATTCAGTACTTC.

This clonotype was picked up many times. CDR3 DNA sequence: TGTGCCACCAGTGATTTTGGGGAGACCCAGTACTTC. Translating gives CATSDFGETQYF. The chain carries TRBV24-1 and TRBJ2-5, with D unresolved. The germline CDR1 and CDR2 sequences are KGHDR and SFDVKD. V gave up 1 base and J gave up 5 bases, with 4 bases separating them. This CDR3 is 12 amino acids long.

Here the CDR3 reads CASSLPQGNQETQYF. The CDR3 DNA is TGTGCCAGCAGCCTACCACAGGGGAACCAAGAGACCCAGTACTTC. The chain combines TRBV7-3 with TRBJ2-5; 7 bases line up with TRBD1. V was pared by 5 bases and J by 0 bases, with 6 bases of the junction left unmatched. Germline V gene lookup returns CDR1 SGHTA and CDR2 FQGTGA. This CDR3 is built from 15 residues.

This clonotype was counted only a few times. The chain is built from TRBV2 and TRBJ1-5; D unclear. This CDR3 is 14 amino acids long. V gave up 3 bases and J gave up 5 bases, with 11 bases separating them. Germline V gene lookup returns CDR1 SNHLY and CDR2 FYNNEI. CDR3 coding DNA: TGTGCCAGCAGTGATCCCTCCTTATATCAGCCCCAGCATTTT. This codes for CASSDPSLYQPQHF. The full variable domain, its missing parts supplied by reference TRBV2 and TRBJ1-5, is EPEVTQTPSHQVTQMGQEVILRCVPISNHLYFYWYRQILGQKVEFLVSFYNNEISEKSEIFDDQFSVERPDGSNFTLKIRSTKLEDSAMYFCASSDPSLYQPQHFGDGTRLSIL.

This clonotype was counted only a few times. This chain connects TRBV9 to TRBJ2-2, with TRBD1 as a possible D gene (6 bases). The CDR3 is 15 amino acids. The germline V gene has CDR1 SGDLS and CDR2 YYNGEE. The V gene lost 3 bases and the J gene lost 0 bases, with 9 bases spanning the gap. The CDR3 nucleotides are TGTGCCAGCAGCGCGGGACACGCGAACACCGGGGAGCTGTTTTTT. Its translation: CASSAGHANTGELFF.

The gene calls are TRBV27 and TRBJ2-1; 7 bases map to TRBD1. With 3 bases clipped from V and 4 bases from J, the junction kept 15 bases outside the gene matches. Germline loops: CDR1 MNHEY, CDR2 SMNVEV (reference sequence). The CDR3 is 18 amino acids. The CDR3 protein is CASSFRTGHAKWYNEQFF. In nucleotides, the CDR3 is TGTGCCAGCAGTTTCCGGACAGGTCATGCAAAGTGGTACAATGAGCAGTTCTTC.

This sequence joins TRBV7-9 and TRBJ2-7; 7 nucleotides match TRBD1. V gave up 6 bases and J gave up 2 bases; unmatched junction bases: 7. CDR3 size: 14 residues. The germline V gene encodes CDR1 SEHNR and CDR2 FQNEAQ (reference sequence). Here the CDR3 DNA reads TGTGCCAGCAGTCGACAGGGTTGGGCCTACGAGCAGTACTTC. Protein product: CASSRQGWAYEQYF.

This chain connects TRBV5-5 to TRBJ2-5; no definite D call. Germline loops: CDR1 SGHKS, CDR2 YYEKEE (reference sequence). This CDR3 has 11 amino acids. V gave up 0 bases and J gave up 6 bases, with 3 bases separating them. DNA of the CDR3: TGTGCCAGCAGCTTGGTGAAGACCCAGTACTTC. Protein: CASSLVKTQYF.

This clonotype showed up just a few times. The chain has TRBV2 and TRBJ1-2; no firm D call. The CDR3 runs 13 residues. From germline, CDR1 is SNHLY and CDR2 FYNNEI. V was cut by 3 bases and J by 4 bases, with 9 bases left in between. CDR3 nucleotide sequence: TGTGCCAGCAGTGACAGTGCCCCCTATGGCTACACCTTC. Residues: CASSDSAPYGYTF.

This clonotype was observed a handful of times. This rearrangement joins TRBV5-8 to TRBJ2-5, with 7 bases identical to TRBD1. Germline CDR1 reads SGHTS; CDR2 reads YDEGEE. The CDR3 sequence is 14 residues long. Trimming removed 4 bases from V and 4 bases from J; junction bases left unmatched: 7. The CDR3 loop is CASSGWDSPETQYF. The CDR3 bases are TGTGCCAGCAGCGGGTGGGACAGTCCAGAGACCCAGTACTTC.

This clonotype was detected a few times. The genes are TRBV4-1 and TRBJ1-2, with 9 bases matching TRBD1. This CDR3 is 14 amino acids long. Germline V CDR1 and CDR2: MGHRA, YSYEKL. Trimming at V came to 2 bases and at J to 4 bases, leaving 2 bases not matched to a gene. The CDR3 DNA sequence: TGCGCCAGCAGCCAAAAGACAGGGGGCTATGGCTACACCTTC. Translation: CASSQKTGGYGYTF.

This clonotype has a handful of counts. The chain employs TRBV20-1 and TRBJ2-5, with D possibly being TRBD2 (7 bases). The CDR3 runs 13 residues. The germline V and J ends were trimmed by 2 bases and 7 bases, with 14 bases remaining between them. In germline, CDR1 is DFQATT, CDR2 SNEGSKA (reference sequence). The CDR3 coding sequence is TGCAGTGCTAGACCAAGAAGGGGGGGGACCCAGTACTTC. Its protein is CSARPRRGGTQYF.

CDR3 nucleotide sequence: TGTGCCAGCAGTTTATTCAGGACCTCTGGAAACACCATATATTTT. Amino acids: CASSLFRTSGNTIYF. The chain is built from TRBV28 and TRBJ1-3; D gene ambiguous. CDR3 size: 15 residues. Trimming pared 1 base from V and 0 bases from J, leaving 7 bases between. Germline V gives CDR1 MDHEN, CDR2 SYDVKM.

V is TRBV9 and J is TRBJ2-1; 11 bases are a match to TRBD2. Germline CDR1 reads SGDLS; CDR2 reads YYNGEE. This CDR3 comprises 16 residues. Trimming took 4 bases from V and 5 from J; bases not matched to a gene: 8. In nucleotides, the CDR3 is TGTGCCAGCAGCTCATTAGCGGGGGGGGCGAACAATGAGCAGTTCTTC. It is translated as CASSSLAGGANNEQFF.

This clonotype has a count of ten or more. The V gene is TRBV12-3 or TRBV12-4, the J gene TRBJ2-7; tentatively, D is TRBD1 or TRBD2 (6 bases each). The V and J ends lost 5 bases and 3 bases respectively, with 14 bases between them. The CDR3 has 14 residues. Here the CDR3 reads CASSGGQVLYEQYF. CDR3 nucleotides: TGTGCCAGCAGTGGGGGGCAGGTCCTCTACGAGCAGTACTTC.

This clonotype was observed a few times. The gene calls are TRBV7-9 and TRBJ2-1; D unclear. The germline CDR1 and CDR2 sequences are SEHNR and FQNEAQ (reference sequence). This CDR3 comprises 17 residues. V was cut by 4 bases and J by 0 bases, with 16 bases left in between. CDR3 amino acids: CASSSNIPGSSYNEQFF. The CDR3 region has the DNA TGTGCCAGCAGCTCCAATATTCCAGGCAGCTCCTACAATGAGCAGTTCTTC.